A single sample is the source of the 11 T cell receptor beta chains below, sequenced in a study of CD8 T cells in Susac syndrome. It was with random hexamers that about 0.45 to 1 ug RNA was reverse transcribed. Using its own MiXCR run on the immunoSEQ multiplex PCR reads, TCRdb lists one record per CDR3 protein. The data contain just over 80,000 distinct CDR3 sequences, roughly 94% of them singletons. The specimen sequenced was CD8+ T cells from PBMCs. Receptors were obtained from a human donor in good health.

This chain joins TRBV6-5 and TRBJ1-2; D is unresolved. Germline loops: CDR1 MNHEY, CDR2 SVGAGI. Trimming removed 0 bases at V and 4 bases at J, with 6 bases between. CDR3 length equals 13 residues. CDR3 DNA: TGTGCCAGCAGTTACTCTTACCTCTATGGCTACACCTTC. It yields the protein CASSYSYLYGYTF.

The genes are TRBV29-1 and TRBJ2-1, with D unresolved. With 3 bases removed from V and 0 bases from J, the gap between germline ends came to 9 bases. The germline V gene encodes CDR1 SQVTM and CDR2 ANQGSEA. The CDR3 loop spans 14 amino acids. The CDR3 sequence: CSVDVDFSYNEQFF. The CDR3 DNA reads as TGCAGCGTTGATGTGGATTTCTCCTACAATGAGCAGTTCTTC.

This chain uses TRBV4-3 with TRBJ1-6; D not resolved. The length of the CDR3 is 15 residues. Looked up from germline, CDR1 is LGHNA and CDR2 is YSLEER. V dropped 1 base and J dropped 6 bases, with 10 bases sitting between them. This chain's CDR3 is CASSQGAAPNSPLHF. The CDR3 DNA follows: TGCGCCAGCAGCCAAGGCGCCGCCCCTAATTCACCCCTCCACTTT.

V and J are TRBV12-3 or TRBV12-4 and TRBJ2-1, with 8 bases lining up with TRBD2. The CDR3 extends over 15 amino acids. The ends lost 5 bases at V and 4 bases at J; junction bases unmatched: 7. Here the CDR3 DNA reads TGTGCCAGCAGTGGGGCAGCGGGGGTATACAATGAGCAGTTCTTC. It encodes CASSGAAGVYNEQFF.

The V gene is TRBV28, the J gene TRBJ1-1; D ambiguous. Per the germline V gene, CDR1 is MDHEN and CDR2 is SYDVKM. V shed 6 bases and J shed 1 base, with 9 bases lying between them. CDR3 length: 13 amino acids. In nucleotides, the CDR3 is TGTGCCAGCAGCCCCATGAGGAACACTGAAGCTTTCTTT. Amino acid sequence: CASSPMRNTEAFF. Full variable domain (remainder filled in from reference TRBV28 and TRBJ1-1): DVKVTQSSRYLVKRTGEKVFLECVQDMDHENMFWYRQDPGLGLRLIYFSYDVKMKEKGDIPEGYSVSREKKERFSLILESASTNQTSMYLCASSPMRNTEAFFGQGTRLTVV.

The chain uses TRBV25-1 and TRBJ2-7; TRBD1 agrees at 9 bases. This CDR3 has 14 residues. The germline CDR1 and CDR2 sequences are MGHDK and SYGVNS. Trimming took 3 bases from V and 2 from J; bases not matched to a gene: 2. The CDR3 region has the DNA TGTGCCAGCAGTGATCGACAGGGGGCCTACGAGCAGTACTTC. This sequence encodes CASSDRQGAYEQYF.

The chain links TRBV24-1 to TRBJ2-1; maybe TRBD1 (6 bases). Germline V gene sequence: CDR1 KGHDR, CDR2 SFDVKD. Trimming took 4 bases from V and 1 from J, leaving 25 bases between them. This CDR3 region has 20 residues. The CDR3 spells CATSDPSGTISATSYNEQFF. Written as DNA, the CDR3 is TGTGCCACCAGTGACCCCTCCGGGACAATTTCGGCCACGTCCTACAATGAGCAGTTCTTC.

Here the CDR3 DNA reads TGTGCCTGGACCGTAGCGGGGGTATTCTACTACAATGAGCAGTTCTTC. It yields the protein CAWTVAGVFYYNEQFF. This chain links TRBV30 with TRBJ2-1; 9 bases fit TRBD2. Per the germline V gene, CDR1 is GTSNPN and CDR2 is SVGIG (reference sequence). J was trimmed by 3 bases and V by 4 bases; bases with no gene match: 10. This CDR3 spans 16 amino acids.

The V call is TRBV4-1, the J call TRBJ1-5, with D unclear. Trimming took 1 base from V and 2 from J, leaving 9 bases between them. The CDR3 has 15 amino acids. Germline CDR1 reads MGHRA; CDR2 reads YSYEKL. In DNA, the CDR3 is TGCGCCAGCAGCCAAGGTCTCTGGGGCAATCAGCCCCAGCATTTT. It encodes CASSQGLWGNQPQHF.

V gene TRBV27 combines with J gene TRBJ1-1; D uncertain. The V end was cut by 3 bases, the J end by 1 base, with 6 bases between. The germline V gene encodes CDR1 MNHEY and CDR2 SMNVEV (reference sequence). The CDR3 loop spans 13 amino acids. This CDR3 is CASSLWQNTEAFF. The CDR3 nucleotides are TGTGCCAGCAGTTTGTGGCAGAACACTGAAGCTTTCTTT.

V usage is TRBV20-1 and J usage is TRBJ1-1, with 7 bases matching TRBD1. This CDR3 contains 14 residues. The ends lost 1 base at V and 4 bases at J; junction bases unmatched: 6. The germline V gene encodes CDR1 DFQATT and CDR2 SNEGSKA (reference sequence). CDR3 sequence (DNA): TGCAGTGCTAGAGGCACAGGGGTGGGCACTGAAGCTTTCTTT. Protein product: CSARGTGVGTEAFF.